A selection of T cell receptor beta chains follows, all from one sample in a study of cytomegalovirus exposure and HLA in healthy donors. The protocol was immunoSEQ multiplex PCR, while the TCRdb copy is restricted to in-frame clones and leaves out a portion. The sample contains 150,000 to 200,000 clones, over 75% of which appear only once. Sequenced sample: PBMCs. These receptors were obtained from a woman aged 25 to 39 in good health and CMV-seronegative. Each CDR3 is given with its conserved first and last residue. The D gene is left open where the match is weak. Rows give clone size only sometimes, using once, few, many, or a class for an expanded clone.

CDR3 DNA: TGCAGCGTTGAAAGTCGGGCGATAGCGGGGGTGCGAGAGACCCAGTACTTC; CDR3 protein: CSVESRAIAGVRETQYF; clone size: NA; V gene: TRBV29-1; J gene: TRBJ2-5; D gene: TRBD2
CDR3 DNA: TGTGCCAGCAGTCACAGGGGGAAGAACACTGAAGCTTTCTTT; CDR3 protein: CASSHRGKNTEAFF; clone size: NA; V gene: TRBV6-1; J gene: TRBJ1-1; D gene: TRBD1
CDR3 DNA: TGCGCCAGCGTCCCCCCGGGGATAAGCTACAATGAGCAGTTCTTC; CDR3 protein: CASVPPGISYNEQFF; clone size: NA; V gene: TRBV5-1; J gene: TRBJ2-1; D gene: NA
CDR3 DNA: TGTGCCAGCAGTACCCCGGACACCAGTAATGAGCAGTTCTTC; CDR3 protein: CASSTPDTSNEQFF; clone size: NA; V gene: TRBV5-6; J gene: TRBJ2-1; D gene: NA
CDR3 DNA: TGTGCCAGCAGTAACCCCAGCCGGGGGAGCACTGAAGCTTTCTTT; CDR3 protein: CASSNPSRGSTEAFF; clone size: NA; V gene: TRBV6-5; J gene: TRBJ1-1; D gene: NA
CDR3 DNA: TGTGCCAGTAGTATGGTCGGGAGGCAGTACTTC; CDR3 protein: CASSMVGRQYF; clone size: few; V gene: TRBV19; J gene: TRBJ2-7; D gene: NA
CDR3 DNA: TGTGCCTGGAGGGCCAGGGGGCTTCGGAGCGCAGATACGCAGTATTTT; CDR3 protein: CAWRARGLRSADTQYF; clone size: NA; V gene: TRBV30; J gene: TRBJ2-3; D gene: TRBD1
CDR3 DNA: TGCGCCAGCAGCCAGATCCGCGGCGGGGCGAACACAGATACGCAGTATTTT; CDR3 protein: CASSQIRGGANTDTQYF; clone size: NA; V gene: TRBV4-1; J gene: TRBJ2-3; D gene: NA
CDR3 DNA: TGTGCCAGCAGCTGGGGGGGGGACAACACTGAAGCTTTCTTT; CDR3 protein: CASSWGGDNTEAFF; clone size: NA; V gene: TRBV6-1; J gene: TRBJ1-1; D gene: NA
CDR3 DNA: TGTGCCAGCAGTCTCAGACAGGGGAGTAACGAAAAACTGTTTTTT; CDR3 protein: CASSLRQGSNEKLFF; clone size: once; V gene: TRBV27; J gene: TRBJ1-4; D gene: TRBD1
CDR3 DNA: TGTGCCAGCAGGCTACTAGCGGGGGCCTACAATGAGCAGTTCTTC; CDR3 protein: CASRLLAGAYNEQFF; clone size: few; V gene: TRBV6-1; J gene: TRBJ2-1; D gene: TRBD2
CDR3 DNA: TGTGCCAGCAGCCCGGGACTAGCGGGGGGCCAAGAGACCCAGTACTTC; CDR3 protein: CASSPGLAGGQETQYF; clone size: NA; V gene: TRBV7-2; J gene: TRBJ2-5; D gene: TRBD2
CDR3 DNA: TGTGCCAGCAGCTTAGCGAGCAGAGGCGGAGACAGGGGGTACGAGCAGTACTTC; CDR3 protein: CASSLASRGGDRGYEQYF; clone size: few; V gene: TRBV7-8; J gene: TRBJ2-7; D gene: TRBD1
CDR3 DNA: TGTGCCTGGAGTGCAGGGGGCGATCAGCCCCAGCATTTT; CDR3 protein: CAWSAGGDQPQHF; clone size: NA; V gene: TRBV30; J gene: TRBJ1-5; D gene: TRBD1
CDR3 DNA: TGTGCCAGCACCACCGGGACAGCAACCTACGAGCAGTACTTC; CDR3 protein: CASTTGTATYEQYF; clone size: few; V gene: TRBV6-1; J gene: TRBJ2-7; D gene: TRBD1
CDR3 DNA: TGTGCCTGGAGTGTAGGTAGCAATCAGTTCTTC; CDR3 protein: CAWSVGSNQFF; clone size: NA; V gene: TRBV30; J gene: TRBJ2-1; D gene: NA
CDR3 DNA: TGTGCCAGCAGCGTAGACCCTAGCGGGGGGACTCAAGAGACCCAGTACTTC; CDR3 protein: CASSVDPSGGTQETQYF; clone size: NA; V gene: TRBV9; J gene: TRBJ2-5; D gene: TRBD2
CDR3 DNA: TGTGCCAGCAGCTCCGGACTAGCGGGGAACTACGAGCAGTACTTC; CDR3 protein: CASSSGLAGNYEQYF; clone size: NA; V gene: TRBV7-3; J gene: TRBJ2-7; D gene: TRBD2
CDR3 DNA: TGCGCCAGCAGTGGATCACGCGGGGGTAACAGCTATAATTCACCCCTCCACTTT; CDR3 protein: CASSGSRGGNSYNSPLHF; clone size: few; V gene: TRBV10-1; J gene: TRBJ1-6; D gene: NA
CDR3 DNA: TGCGCCAGCAGCTCGGTAACAGGGGGCAATGGCTACACCTTC; CDR3 protein: CASSSVTGGNGYTF; clone size: NA; V gene: TRBV5-1; J gene: TRBJ1-2; D gene: TRBD1
CDR3 DNA: TGTGCCAGCAGCTCTCCCGTGGCATTCGTAAATGAGCAGTTCTTC; CDR3 protein: CASSSPVAFVNEQFF; clone size: NA; V gene: TRBV5-4; J gene: TRBJ2-1; D gene: NA
CDR3 DNA: TGCGCCAGCAGTCAAGAGTTACTGATTTCCTACGAGCAGTACTTC; CDR3 protein: CASSQELLISYEQYF; clone size: NA; V gene: TRBV23-1; J gene: TRBJ2-7; D gene: NA
CDR3 DNA: TGTGCCAGCAGTTATGGCAGGGGAACTGAAGCTTTCTTT; CDR3 protein: CASSYGRGTEAFF; clone size: NA; V gene: TRBV27; J gene: TRBJ1-1; D gene: NA
CDR3 DNA: TGTGCCAGCAGCTTTGGACAGCCCATGAACACTGAAGCTTTCTTT; CDR3 protein: CASSFGQPMNTEAFF; clone size: NA; V gene: TRBV7-2; J gene: TRBJ1-1; D gene: NA
CDR3 DNA: TGTGCTAGCAGCTTAGGGCAGGGGGCAGATACGCAGTATTTT; CDR3 protein: CASSLGQGADTQYF; clone size: NA; V gene: TRBV7-7; J gene: TRBJ2-3; D gene: TRBD1
CDR3 DNA: TGTGCCAGCAGCCCCGTTCGGGGGTCGGTATACAATGAGCAGTTCTTC; CDR3 protein: CASSPVRGSVYNEQFF; clone size: NA; V gene: TRBV9; J gene: TRBJ2-1; D gene: NA
CDR3 DNA: TGTGCCAGCAGCTTGCGGGCTGGCGGGGAGCTGTTTTTT; CDR3 protein: CASSLRAGGELFF; clone size: NA; V gene: TRBV11-2; J gene: TRBJ2-2; D gene: NA
CDR3 DNA: TGTGCCAGTAGCCGGACTAGCGGGGGTTACAATGAGCAGTTCTTC; CDR3 protein: CASSRTSGGYNEQFF; clone size: once; V gene: TRBV19; J gene: TRBJ2-1; D gene: TRBD2
CDR3 DNA: TGTGCCAGCTCCCCCAGGGATGGGGCCAACGTCCTGACTTTC; CDR3 protein: CASSPRDGANVLTF; clone size: NA; V gene: TRBV18; J gene: TRBJ2-6; D gene: NA
CDR3 DNA: TGTGCCAGCTCACCACAGGGGGTTACTGTCGACGAGCAGTACTTC; CDR3 protein: CASSPQGVTVDEQYF; clone size: NA; V gene: TRBV18; J gene: TRBJ2-7; D gene: NA
CDR3 DNA: TGTGCCAGCAGTTACGGAGGATATAATTCACCCCTCCACTTT; CDR3 protein: CASSYGGYNSPLHF; clone size: NA; V gene: TRBV6-6; J gene: TRBJ1-6; D gene: NA